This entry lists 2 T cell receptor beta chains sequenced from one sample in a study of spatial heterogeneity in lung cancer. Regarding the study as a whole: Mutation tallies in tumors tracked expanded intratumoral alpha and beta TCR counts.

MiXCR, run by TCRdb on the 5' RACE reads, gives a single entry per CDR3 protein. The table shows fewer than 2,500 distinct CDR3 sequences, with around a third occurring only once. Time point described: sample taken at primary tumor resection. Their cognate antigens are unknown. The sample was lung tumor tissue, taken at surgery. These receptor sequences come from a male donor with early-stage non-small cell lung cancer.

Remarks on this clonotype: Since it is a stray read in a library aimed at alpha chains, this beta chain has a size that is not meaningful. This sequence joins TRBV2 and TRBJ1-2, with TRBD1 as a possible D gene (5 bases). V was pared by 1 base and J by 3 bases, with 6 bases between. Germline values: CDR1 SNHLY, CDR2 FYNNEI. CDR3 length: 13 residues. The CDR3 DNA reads TGTGCCAGCAGTGAAGGACAGTACTATGGCTACACCTTC. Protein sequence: CASSEGQYYGYTF.

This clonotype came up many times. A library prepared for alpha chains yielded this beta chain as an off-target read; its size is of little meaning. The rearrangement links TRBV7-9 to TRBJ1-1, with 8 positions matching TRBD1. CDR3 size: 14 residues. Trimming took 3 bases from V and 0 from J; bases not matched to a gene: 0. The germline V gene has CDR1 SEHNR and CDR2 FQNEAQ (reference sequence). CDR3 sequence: CASSLDRVNTEAFF. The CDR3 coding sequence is TGTGCCAGCAGCTTGGACAGGGTGAACACTGAAGCTTTCTTT. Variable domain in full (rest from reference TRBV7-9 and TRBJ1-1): DTGVSQNPRHKITKRGQNVTFRCDPISEHNRLYWYRQTLGQGPEFLTYFQNEAQLEKSRLLSDRFSAERPKGSFSTLEIQRTEQGDSAMYLCASSLDRVNTEAFFGQGTRLTVV.